The clone carrying this TCR beta chain was observed a few times. The entry originates in a study of blood T cell repertoires in COVID-19. At the level of the study: Material from acute and convalescent COVID-19 was sourced from the United States, Italy and Spain. From T cells, B-cell-depleted T cells, or PBMCs came the material, which was cDNA or gDNA.

The CDR3 is 15 residues long. In germline, CDR1 is SGHNT, CDR2 YENEEA. With 0 bases removed from V and 6 bases from J, the gap between germline ends came to 13 bases. Authors' processing steps: How many nucleated cells were present was estimated from reference gene primer amplification. The assay was immunoSEQ multiplex PCR, and TCRdb's table has in-frame clones only and misses some. The V and J calls and clone size are taken from that table; D and trimming were inferred from the DNA. The sample shows around 240,000 clones, roughly 80% of them seen only once. The J gene is TRBJ2-3, the V gene TRBV11-3; D remains unclear. This clonotype was obtained from a woman in her fifties or sixties with acute or convalescent COVID-19. Sequencing was carried out using peripheral blood. As DNA, the CDR3 is TGTGCCAGCAGCTTAGAGGGTAGACTTTTGGATACGCAGTATTTT. It translates to CASSLEGRLLDTQYF.